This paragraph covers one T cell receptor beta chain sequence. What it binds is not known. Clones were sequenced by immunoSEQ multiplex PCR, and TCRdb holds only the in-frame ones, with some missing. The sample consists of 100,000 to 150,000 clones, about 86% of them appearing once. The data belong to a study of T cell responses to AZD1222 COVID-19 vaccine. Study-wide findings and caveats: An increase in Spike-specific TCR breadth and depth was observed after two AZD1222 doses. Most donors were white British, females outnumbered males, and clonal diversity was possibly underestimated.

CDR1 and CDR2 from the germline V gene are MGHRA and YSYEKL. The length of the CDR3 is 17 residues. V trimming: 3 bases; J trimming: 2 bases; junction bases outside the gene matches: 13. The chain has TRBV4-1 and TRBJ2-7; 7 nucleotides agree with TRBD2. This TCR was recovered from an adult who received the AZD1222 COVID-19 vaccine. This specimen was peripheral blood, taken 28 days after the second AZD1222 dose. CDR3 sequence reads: CASSHPTGPGRAYEQYF. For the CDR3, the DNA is TGCGCCAGCAGCCACCCGACTGGACCAGGGAGGGCCTACGAGCAGTACTTC.